The entry below describes one T cell receptor (beta chain). This record comes from a study of blood T cell repertoires in COVID-19. Trimming took 3 bases from V and 4 from J, leaving 13 bases between them. In germline, CDR1 is MNHEY, CDR2 SMNVEV (reference sequence). This CDR3 contains 16 residues. Per the study methods: Using reference gene primer amplification, nucleated cell counts were estimated. TCRdb's copy holds only in-frame clones and misses some; the assay was immunoSEQ multiplex PCR. For V, J and clone size, that table is used; D and trimming come from the DNA. The sample comprises about 81,000 clones, roughly 89% of which are singletons, and 1% to 1.5% rests with the top ten.

The sequenced sample consisted of PBMCs or T cells enriched from blood (not recorded which). The receptor's source is a woman in her forties or fifties with acute COVID-19. The chain links TRBV27 to TRBJ1-6; no reliable D call. DNA for the CDR3: TGTGCCAGCAGTTTTGGAGGTGGCTCTTATAATTCACCCCTCCACTTT. Protein: CASSFGGGSYNSPLHF.